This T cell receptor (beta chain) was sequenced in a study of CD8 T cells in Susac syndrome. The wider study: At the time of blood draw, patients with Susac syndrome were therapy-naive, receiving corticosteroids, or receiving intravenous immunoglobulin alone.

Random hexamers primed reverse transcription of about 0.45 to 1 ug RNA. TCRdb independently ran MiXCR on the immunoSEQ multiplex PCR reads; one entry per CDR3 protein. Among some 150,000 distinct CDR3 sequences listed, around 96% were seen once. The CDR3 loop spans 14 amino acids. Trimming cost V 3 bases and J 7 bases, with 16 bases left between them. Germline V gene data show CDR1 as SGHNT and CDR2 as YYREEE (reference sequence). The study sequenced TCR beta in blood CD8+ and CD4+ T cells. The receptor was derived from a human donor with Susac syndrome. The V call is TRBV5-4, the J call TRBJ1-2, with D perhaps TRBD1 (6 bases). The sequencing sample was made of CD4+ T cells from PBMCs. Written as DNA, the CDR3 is TGTGCCAGCAGCTCACAGGGTCCCACGGGTGGCTACACCTTC. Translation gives CASSSQGPTGGYTF.